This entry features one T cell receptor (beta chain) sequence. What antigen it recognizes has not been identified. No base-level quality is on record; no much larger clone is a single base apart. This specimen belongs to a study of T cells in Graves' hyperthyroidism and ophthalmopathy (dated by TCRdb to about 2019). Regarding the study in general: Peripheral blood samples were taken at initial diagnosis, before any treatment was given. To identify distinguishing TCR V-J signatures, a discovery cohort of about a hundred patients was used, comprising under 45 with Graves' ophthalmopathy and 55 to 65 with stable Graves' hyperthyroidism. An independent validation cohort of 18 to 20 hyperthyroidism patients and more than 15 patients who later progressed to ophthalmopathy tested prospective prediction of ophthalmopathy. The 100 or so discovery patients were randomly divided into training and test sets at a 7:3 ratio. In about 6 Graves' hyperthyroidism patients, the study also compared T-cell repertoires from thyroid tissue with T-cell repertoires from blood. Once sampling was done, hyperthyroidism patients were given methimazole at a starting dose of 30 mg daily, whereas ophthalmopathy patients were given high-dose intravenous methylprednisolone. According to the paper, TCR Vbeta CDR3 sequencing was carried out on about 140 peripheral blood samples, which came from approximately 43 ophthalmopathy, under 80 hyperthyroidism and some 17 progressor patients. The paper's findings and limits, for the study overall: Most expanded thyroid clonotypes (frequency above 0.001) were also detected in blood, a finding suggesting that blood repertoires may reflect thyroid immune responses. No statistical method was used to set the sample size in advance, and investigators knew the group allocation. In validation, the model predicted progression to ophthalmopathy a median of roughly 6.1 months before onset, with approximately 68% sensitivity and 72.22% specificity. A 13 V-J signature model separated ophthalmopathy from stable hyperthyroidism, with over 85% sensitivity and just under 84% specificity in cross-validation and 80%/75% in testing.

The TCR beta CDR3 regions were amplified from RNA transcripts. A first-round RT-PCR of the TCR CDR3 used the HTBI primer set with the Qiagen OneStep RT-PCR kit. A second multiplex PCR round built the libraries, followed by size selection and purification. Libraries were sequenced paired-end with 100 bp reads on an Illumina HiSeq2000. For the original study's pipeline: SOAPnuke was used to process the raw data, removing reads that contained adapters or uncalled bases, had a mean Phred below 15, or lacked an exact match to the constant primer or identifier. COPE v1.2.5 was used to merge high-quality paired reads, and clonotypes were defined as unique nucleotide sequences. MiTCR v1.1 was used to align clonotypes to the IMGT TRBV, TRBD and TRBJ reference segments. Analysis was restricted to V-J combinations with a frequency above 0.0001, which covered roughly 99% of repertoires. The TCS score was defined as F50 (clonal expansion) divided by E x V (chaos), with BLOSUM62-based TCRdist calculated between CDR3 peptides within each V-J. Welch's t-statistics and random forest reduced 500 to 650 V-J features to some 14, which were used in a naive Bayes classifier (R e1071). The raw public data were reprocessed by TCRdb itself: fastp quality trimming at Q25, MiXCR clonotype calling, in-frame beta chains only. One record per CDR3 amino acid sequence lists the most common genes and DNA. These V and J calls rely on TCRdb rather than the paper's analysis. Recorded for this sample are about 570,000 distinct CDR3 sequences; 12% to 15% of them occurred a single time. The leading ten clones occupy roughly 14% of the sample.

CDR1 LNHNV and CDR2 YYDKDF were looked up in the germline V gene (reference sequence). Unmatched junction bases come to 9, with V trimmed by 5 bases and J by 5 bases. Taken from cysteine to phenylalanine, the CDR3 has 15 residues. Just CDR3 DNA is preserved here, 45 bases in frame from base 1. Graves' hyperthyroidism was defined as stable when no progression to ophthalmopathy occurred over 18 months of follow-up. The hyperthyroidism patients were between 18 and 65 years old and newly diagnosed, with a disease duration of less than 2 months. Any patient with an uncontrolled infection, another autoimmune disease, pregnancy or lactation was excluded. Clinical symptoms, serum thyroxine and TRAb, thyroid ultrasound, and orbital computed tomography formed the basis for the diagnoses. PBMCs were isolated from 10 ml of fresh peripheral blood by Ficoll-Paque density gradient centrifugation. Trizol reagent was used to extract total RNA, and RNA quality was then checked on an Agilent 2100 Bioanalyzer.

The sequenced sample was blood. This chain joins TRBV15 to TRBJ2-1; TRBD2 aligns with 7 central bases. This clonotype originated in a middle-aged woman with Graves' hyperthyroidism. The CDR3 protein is CATSGGTNFDNEQFF. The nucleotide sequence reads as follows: TGTGCCACCAGCGGGGGGACTAACTTCGACAATGAGCAGTTCTTC.